A selection of T cell receptor beta chains follows, all from one sample in a study of blood T cells in healthy people across ages. MiXCR, applied by TCRdb to the 5' RACE reads, yields one record per CDR3 protein. The sample has just over 800,000 distinct CDR3 sequences, under 80% seen once; the top ten hold 25% to 30%. Sequencing was performed on blood. The receptors were gathered from a man in his thirties or forties in good health. The CDR3 runs from the conserved cysteine through the conserved F or W. A D gene is named only where the DNA matches it firmly. Clone size is not always given. Where it is, it says once, few, many or a class for expanded clones.

d_gene | j_gene | abundance | v_gene | CDR3aa | CDR3nt
TRBD1 | TRBJ2-4 | - | TRBV4-1 | CAGSQSTGGRSIQYF | TGCGCCGGCAGCCAATCGACAGGGGGCAGGAGCATTCAGTACTTC
- | TRBJ2-5 | - | TRBV4-2 | CASSQDRELEAQYF | TGTGCCAGCAGCCAAGATAGGGAGCTAGAGGCCCAGTACTTC
TRBD2 | TRBJ2-7 | - | TRBV6-2/TRBV6-3 | CASTTLSGLARIGSYEQYF | TGTGCCAGCACCACTTTATCGGGACTAGCGAGGATAGGCTCCTACGAGCAGTACTTC
TRBD2 | TRBJ2-3 | - | TRBV6-2/TRBV6-3 | CASSMTSGDATDTQYF | TGTGCCAGCAGTATGACTAGCGGGGATGCCACAGATACGCAGTATTTT
- | TRBJ1-5 | few | TRBV6-6 | CASMGDGNQPQHF | TGTGCCAGCATGGGGGATGGCAATCAGCCCCAGCATTTT
- | TRBJ2-2 | few | TRBV29-1 | CSVEYFGELFF | TGCAGCGTTGAGTATTTTGGGGAGCTGTTTTTT
TRBD2 | TRBJ2-7 | - | TRBV30 | CAWWEGKAYEQYF | TGTGCCTGGTGGGAGGGCAAAGCCTACGAGCAGTACTTC
TRBD1 | TRBJ1-2 | once | TRBV29-1 | CSAADRTNYGYTF | TGCAGCGCCGCGGACAGGACGAACTATGGCTACACCTTC
- | TRBJ2-2 | few | TRBV5-1 | CASSPGDRHNTGELFF | TGCGCCAGCAGCCCGGGGGACAGACACAACACCGGGGAGCTGTTTTTT
- | TRBJ2-7 | - | TRBV7-3 | CASSTRPGLTYEQYF | TGTGCCAGCAGCACCCGTCCGGGACTGACCTACGAGCAGTACTTC
TRBD1 | TRBJ1-5 | - | TRBV2 | CASSASGQGNQPQHF | TGTGCCAGCAGTGCGAGTGGACAGGGCAATCAGCCCCAGCATTTT
TRBD1 | TRBJ2-6 | - | TRBV10-3 | CAVLNRGTGANVLTF | TGTGCCGTCTTAAACAGGGGCACTGGGGCCAACGTCCTGACTTTC
- | TRBJ2-1 | - | TRBV2 | CASRDLPGLTNEQFF | TGTGCCAGCAGGGACCTTCCCGGGCTGACGAATGAGCAGTTCTTC
- | TRBJ2-7 | once | TRBV7-2 | CASAGAESSYEQYF | TGTGCCAGCGCGGGGGCCGAGAGCTCCTACGAGCAGTACTTC
- | TRBJ2-1 | - | TRBV7-9 | CASSLFGGGRKDEQFF | TGTGCCAGCAGCTTGTTTGGGGGAGGAAGGAAGGATGAGCAGTTCTTC
TRBD2 | TRBJ2-7 | - | TRBV27 | CASSFLSGGGTYEQYF | TGTGCCAGCAGTTTCCTTAGCGGGGGGGGAACCTACGAGCAGTACTTC
- | TRBJ2-5 | - | TRBV7-8 | CASSLALAPLDQETQYF | TGTGCCAGCAGCTTAGCGCTAGCGCCCTTGGACCAAGAGACCCAGTACTTC
TRBD1 | TRBJ2-7 | - | TRBV29-1 | CSVPEWPDRGRHEQYF | TGCAGCGTCCCCGAATGGCCCGACAGGGGGCGCCACGAGCAGTACTTC
TRBD1 | TRBJ1-2 | - | TRBV7-8 | CASSFQGEGGYTF | TGTGCCAGCAGCTTCCAGGGGGAGGGTGGCTACACCTTC
- | TRBJ2-7 | - | TRBV6-6 | CASSSPGGFNFPYEQYF | TGTGCCAGCAGTTCCCCTGGGGGGTTCAACTTCCCCTACGAGCAGTACTTC
- | TRBJ2-6 | few | TRBV5-6 | CASTAGGEPSGANVLTF | TGTGCCAGCACCGCCGGAGGGGAGCCCTCTGGGGCCAACGTCCTGACTTTC
- | TRBJ1-2 | few | TRBV12-3/TRBV12-4 | CASSSGTFNYGYTF | TGTGCCAGCAGCAGCGGGACATTTAACTATGGCTACACCTTC
- | TRBJ2-7 | - | TRBV6-2/TRBV6-3 | CASTITGLGTYEQYF | TGTGCCAGCACCATAACTGGACTGGGAACCTACGAGCAGTACTTC
- | TRBJ1-2 | - | TRBV10-3 | CAISGTQGSNYGYTF | TGTGCCATCAGTGGGACTCAGGGAAGTAACTATGGCTACACCTTC
TRBD1 | TRBJ1-1 | - | TRBV12-3/TRBV12-4 | CASSSHGQAAFF | TGTGCCAGCAGTTCACACGGACAGGCAGCTTTCTTT
- | TRBJ2-7 | - | TRBV12-3/TRBV12-4 | CASSLWDGSYEQYF | TGTGCCAGCAGTTTATGGGACGGGTCCTACGAGCAGTACTTC
- | TRBJ2-7 | few | TRBV2 | CASSGSLYEQYF | TGTGCCAGCAGTGGCTCTTTATACGAGCAGTACTTC
- | TRBJ2-1 | once | TRBV9 | CASSGPRGGVRYNEQFF | TGTGCCAGCAGCGGACCCAGGGGCGGGGTACGCTACAATGAGCAGTTCTTC
- | TRBJ2-1 | - | TRBV12-3/TRBV12-4 | CASSLGGAVNEQFF | TGTGCCAGCAGTTTAGGGGGGGCGGTCAATGAGCAGTTCTTC
- | TRBJ1-1 | - | TRBV2 | CASSGTEGNTEAFF | TGTGCCAGCAGTGGGACAGAAGGGAACACTGAAGCTTTCTTT
TRBD1 | TRBJ1-5 | - | TRBV20-1 | CSAGDRGGSNQPQHF | TGCAGTGCAGGGGACAGGGGGGGTAGCAATCAGCCCCAGCATTTT
TRBD1 | TRBJ2-1 | - | TRBV7-2 | CASSPGQEPKEQFF | TGTGCCAGCAGCCCGGGACAGGAGCCCAAAGAGCAGTTCTTC
- | TRBJ2-7 | - | TRBV9 | CASSVAQGGTYEQYF | TGTGCCAGCAGCGTAGCGCAGGGGGGAACCTACGAGCAGTACTTC
TRBD1 | TRBJ1-5 | - | TRBV5-1 | CASSQQAGGPGQPQHF | TGCGCCAGCAGCCAGCAAGCAGGGGGCCCTGGTCAGCCCCAGCATTTT
- | TRBJ2-5 | - | TRBV11-2 | CASSPQRQETQYF | TGTGCCAGCAGCCCTCAGAGGCAAGAGACCCAGTACTTC
- | TRBJ1-6 | - | TRBV7-2 | CASSSEGRGNSPLHF | TGTGCCAGCAGCTCCGAAGGGAGGGGAAATTCACCCCTCCACTTT
- | TRBJ2-3 | few | TRBV28 | CASSSPAASTDTQYF | TGTGCCAGCAGTTCCCCGGCAGCGAGCACAGATACGCAGTATTTT
- | TRBJ2-7 | - | TRBV4-3 | CASSQAAGVSLNEQYF | TGCGCCAGCAGCCAAGCTGCAGGGGTATCTCTCAACGAGCAGTACTTC
- | TRBJ2-1 | few | TRBV7-2 | CASSLAGSGNEQFF | TGTGCCAGCAGCTTAGCAGGGTCGGGCAATGAGCAGTTCTTC
TRBD2 | TRBJ2-7 | - | TRBV5-6 | CASVGTSGGAGSYEQYF | TGTGCCAGCGTCGGGACTAGCGGGGGGGCCGGATCCTACGAGCAGTACTTC
TRBD1 | TRBJ2-1 | - | TRBV28 | CASRTGDVYNEQFF | TGTGCCAGCAGAACAGGGGACGTCTACAATGAGCAGTTCTTC
- | TRBJ2-7 | - | TRBV24-1 | CATGTYEQYF | TGTGCCACAGGGACCTACGAGCAGTACTTC
- | TRBJ2-7 | - | TRBV21-1 | CVSVPQGSSSYEQYF | TGTGTCAGCGTCCCACAGGGCTCCTCCTCCTACGAGCAGTACTTC
- | TRBJ1-2 | - | TRBV6-6 | CASSYSATGGGGYTF | TGTGCCAGCAGTTACTCTGCGACAGGAGGTGGCGGCTACACCTTC
- | TRBJ2-1 | once | TRBV7-9 | CASSNHGADTEQFF | TGTGCCAGCAGCAATCACGGGGCGGACACTGAGCAGTTCTTC
TRBD2 | TRBJ2-5 | many | TRBV29-1 | CSVGGEETQYF | TGCAGCGTGGGGGGGGAAGAGACCCAGTACTTC
TRBD2 | TRBJ2-3 | - | TRBV7-2 | CASSSQSPGTRGADTQYF | TGTGCCAGCAGCTCCCAATCCCCCGGGACCCGGGGGGCAGATACGCAGTATTTT
TRBD2 | TRBJ2-1 | few | TRBV4-3 | CASSHALAGLSYNEQFF | TGCGCCAGCAGCCACGCCCTAGCGGGACTCTCCTACAATGAGCAGTTCTTC
- | TRBJ1-1 | - | TRBV6-2/TRBV6-3 | CASSYGVGTEAFF | TGTGCCAGCAGTTACGGGGTGGGGACTGAAGCTTTCTTT
TRBD2 | TRBJ2-3 | - | TRBV12-3/TRBV12-4 | CASSYTGGRHSTDAQYF | TGTGCCAGCAGTTACACAGGCGGGAGACATAGCACAGATGCGCAGTATTTT
TRBD1 | TRBJ2-5 | - | TRBV20-1 | CSTRGTGTQETQYF | TGCAGTACTAGAGGGACAGGGACACAAGAGACCCAGTACTTC
TRBD2 | TRBJ2-5 | - | TRBV4-1 | CASSQDRRGAYNEQYF | TGCGCCAGCAGCCAAGATAGGCGGGGGGCCTACAATGAGCAGTACTTC
- | TRBJ2-7 | - | TRBV6-5 | CASRTGLGFDEQYF | TGTGCCAGCAGGACCGGGTTAGGTTTCGACGAGCAGTACTTC